Reported below is one TCR beta chain. The ends were cut back, 10 bases at V and 4 bases at J, with 8 bases in the middle. Germline V lookup: CDR1 MNHEY, CDR2 SVGAGI. This CDR3 spans 11 amino acids. This sample was taken from a study of blood T cell repertoires in COVID-19. On the study more broadly: COVID-19 samples from acute and convalescent phases originated in the United States, Italy and Spain.

Sequencing used immunoSEQ multiplex PCR; TCRdb keeps in-frame clones, though not all of them. In the table there are 100,000 or so clones, 65% to 90% of which are singletons. This chain links TRBV6-5 with TRBJ2-1; maybe TRBD1 (5 bases). This receptor was taken from a man aged 60 to 69 with acute or convalescent COVID-19. The sample was peripheral blood. CDR3 in amino acids: CATKGYNEQFF. DNA of the CDR3: TGTGCCACAAAGGGGTACAATGAGCAGTTCTTC.